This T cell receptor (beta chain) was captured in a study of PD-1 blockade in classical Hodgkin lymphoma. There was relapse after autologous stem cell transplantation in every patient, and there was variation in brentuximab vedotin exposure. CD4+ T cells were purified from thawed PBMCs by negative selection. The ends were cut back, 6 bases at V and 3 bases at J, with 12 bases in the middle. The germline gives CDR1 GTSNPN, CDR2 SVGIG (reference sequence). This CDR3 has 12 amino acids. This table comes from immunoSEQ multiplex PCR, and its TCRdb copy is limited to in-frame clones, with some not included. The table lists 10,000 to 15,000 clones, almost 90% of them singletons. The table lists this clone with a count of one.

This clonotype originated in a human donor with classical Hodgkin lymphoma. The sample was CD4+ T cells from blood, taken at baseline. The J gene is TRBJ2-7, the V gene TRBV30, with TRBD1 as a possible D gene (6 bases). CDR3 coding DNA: TGTGCCTGCAGGGGACCAAACTACGAGCAGTACTTC. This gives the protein CACRGPNYEQYF.